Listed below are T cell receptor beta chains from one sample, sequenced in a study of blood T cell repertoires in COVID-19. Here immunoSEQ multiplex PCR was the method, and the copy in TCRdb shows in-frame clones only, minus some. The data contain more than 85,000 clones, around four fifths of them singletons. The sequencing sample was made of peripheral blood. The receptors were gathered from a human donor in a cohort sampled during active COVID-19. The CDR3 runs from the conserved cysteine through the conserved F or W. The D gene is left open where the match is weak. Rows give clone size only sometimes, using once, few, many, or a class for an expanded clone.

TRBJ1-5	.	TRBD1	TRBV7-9	TGTGCCAGCAGTCGACAGGGGGTGTCCGGCAATCAGCCCCAGCATTTT	CASSRQGVSGNQPQHF
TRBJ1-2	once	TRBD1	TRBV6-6	TGTGCCAGCAGTTACTCCCCGGGACAGGGACTTGGCTACACCTTC	CASSYSPGQGLGYTF
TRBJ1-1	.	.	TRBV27	TGTGCCAGCAGTTTAAACAGGGTAACTGAAGCTTTCTTT	CASSLNRVTEAFF
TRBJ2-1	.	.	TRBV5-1	TGCGCCAGCAGCTGGCAGGGATTCCCTTTATACAATGAGCAGTTCTTC	CASSWQGFPLYNEQFF
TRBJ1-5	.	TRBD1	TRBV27	TGTGCCAGCAGCCCGGGACAGCCCTATCAGCCCCAGCATTTT	CASSPGQPYQPQHF
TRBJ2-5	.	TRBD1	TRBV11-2	TGTGCCAGCAGCTTTGGGACAGGGAGGGTCGGAGAGACCCAGTACTTC	CASSFGTGRVGETQYF
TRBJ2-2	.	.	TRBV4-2	TGTGCCAGCAGCTCACCATTGACGGGGGATACCGGGGAGCTGTTTTTT	CASSSPLTGDTGELFF
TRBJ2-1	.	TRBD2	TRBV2	TGTGCCAGCAAACCCCTAGCGGGGGGGCTTAATGAGCAGTTCTTC	CASKPLAGGLNEQFF
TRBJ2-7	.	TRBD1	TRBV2	TGTGCCAGCAGTGAGAGGGGGCCGGGTGAGCAGTACTTC	CASSERGPGEQYF
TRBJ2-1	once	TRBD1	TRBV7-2	TGTGCCAGCAGTTCAGCCGGGACAGGCTCCTACAATGAGCAGTTCTTC	CASSSAGTGSYNEQFF
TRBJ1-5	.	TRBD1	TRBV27	TGTGCCAGCAGTATGGGGACAGTCAATCAGCCCCAGCATTTT	CASSMGTVNQPQHF
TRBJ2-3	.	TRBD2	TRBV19	TGTGCCAGTAGTACGAGCGGGGGGTCTCCCAAGGATACGCAGTATTTT	CASSTSGGSPKDTQYF
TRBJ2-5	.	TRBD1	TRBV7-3	TGTGCCAGCAGCCGAAACAGGGGGCGAGAGACCCAGTACTTC	CASSRNRGRETQYF
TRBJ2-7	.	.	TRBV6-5	TGTGCCAGCAGGCAAGACAGCTTGACCTACGAGCAGTACTTC	CASRQDSLTYEQYF
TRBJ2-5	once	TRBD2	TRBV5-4	TGTGCCAGCACCCGAGGACTAGCACAAGAGACCCAGTACTTC	CASTRGLAQETQYF
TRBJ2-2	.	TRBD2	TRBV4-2	TGTGCCAGCAGTGACGGGACTAGCGCTCGCAAAACCGGGGAGCTGTTTTTT	CASSDGTSARKTGELFF
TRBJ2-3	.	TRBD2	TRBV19	TGTGCCAGTAGTATCCGGACTAGCGTAGTGAGCACAGATACGCAGTATTTT	CASSIRTSVVSTDTQYF
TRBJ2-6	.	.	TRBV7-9	TGTGCCAGCAGCTTGGGAGAGCGGTCTGGGGCCAACGTCCTGACTTTC	CASSLGERSGANVLTF
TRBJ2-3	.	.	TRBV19	TGTGCCAGTAGCCGCAGTGGGGGCAGAGGGACAGATACGCAGTATTTT	CASSRSGGRGTDTQYF
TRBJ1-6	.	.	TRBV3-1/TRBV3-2	TGTGCCAGCAGCCAGCGGGACCGATATTCACCCCTCCACTTT	CASSQRDRYSPLHF
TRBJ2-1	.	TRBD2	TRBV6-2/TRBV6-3	TGTGCCAGCAGCGAAGCGGGGGGGCCGCGGTTAGAGCAGTTCTTC	CASSEAGGPRLEQFF
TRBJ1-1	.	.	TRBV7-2	TGTGCCAGCAGCCAAAGCGGGCGGGGATACACTGAAGCTTTCTTT	CASSQSGRGYTEAFF
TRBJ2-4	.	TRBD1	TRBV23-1	TGCGCCACCAGGCAGGGGGCTACCAAAAACATTCAGTACTTC	CATRQGATKNIQYF
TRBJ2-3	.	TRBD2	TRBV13	TGTGCCAGCAGCTTCCGGACTAGCGGATACACAGATACGCAGTATTTT	CASSFRTSGYTDTQYF
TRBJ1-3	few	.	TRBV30	TGTGCCTGGGAGGACAGACTCTCTGGAAACACCATATATTTT	CAWEDRLSGNTIYF
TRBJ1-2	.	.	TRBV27	TGTGCCAGCCGGGAGGTGGGGGCGGGCTATGGCTACACCTTC	CASREVGAGYGYTF
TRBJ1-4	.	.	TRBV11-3	TGTGCCAGCAGCCCCCGACAGGTGGGGAAACTGTTTTTT	CASSPRQVGKLFF
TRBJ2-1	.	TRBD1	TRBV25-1	TGTGCCAGCACGGGACAGGGGGCGTCCAATGAGCAGTTCTTC	CASTGQGASNEQFF
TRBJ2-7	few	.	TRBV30	TGTGCGGCTTTCCTTGCTCGAGCGCCCGAGCAGTACTTC	CAAFLARAPEQYF
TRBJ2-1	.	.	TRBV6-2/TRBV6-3	TGTGCCAGCAGCGCAGGCTCCTACAATGAGCAGTTCTTC	CASSAGSYNEQFF
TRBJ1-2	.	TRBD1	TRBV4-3	TGCGCCAGCAGCCAACCAGACAGGGCTTCTGGCTACACCTTC	CASSQPDRASGYTF
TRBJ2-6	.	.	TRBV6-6	TGTGCCAGCAGTCACGGGAAGGGAGACCCCTCTGGGGCCAACGTCCTGACTTTC	CASSHGKGDPSGANVLTF
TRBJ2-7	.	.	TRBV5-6	TGTGCCAGCAGCTTAAATTTCTGGAGGGGCGGTGAGCAGTACTTC	CASSLNFWRGGEQYF
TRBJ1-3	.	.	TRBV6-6	TGTGCCAGCTCTATGCTCAAGGGGGACTCTGGAAACACCATATATTTT	CASSMLKGDSGNTIYF
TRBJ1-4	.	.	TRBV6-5	TGTGCCAGCAGATCCCTGGAGGAAAAACTGTTTTTT	CASRSLEEKLFF
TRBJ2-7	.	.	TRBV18	TGTGCCAGCTCACCGTGGACAGCCTCCTACGAGCAGTACTTC	CASSPWTASYEQYF
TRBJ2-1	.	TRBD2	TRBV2	TGTGCCAGCAAGGGGCTAGCGGGGGGCTCCTACAATGAGCAGTTCTTC	CASKGLAGGSYNEQFF
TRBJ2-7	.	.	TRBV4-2	TGTGCCAGCAGCCAAGTCGGATCCGGGACTCGCTACCCTTACGAGCAGTACTTC	CASSQVGSGTRYPYEQYF
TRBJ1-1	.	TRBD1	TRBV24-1	TGTGCCACCTCGGGACAGGGGGTTTTCACTGAAGCTTTCTTT	CATSGQGVFTEAFF
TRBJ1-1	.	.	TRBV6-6	TGTGCCAGCAGCCCCAAACCGGGGGGCGGGAACACTGAAGCTTTCTTT	CASSPKPGGGNTEAFF
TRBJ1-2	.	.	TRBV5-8	TGTGCCAGCAGCTTTGAGCCCTATGGCTACACCTTC	CASSFEPYGYTF
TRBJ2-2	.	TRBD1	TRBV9	TGTGCCAGCAGCGACAACGTGGACAGGGGCCTCTCGAACACCGGGGAGCTGTTTTTT	CASSDNVDRGLSNTGELFF
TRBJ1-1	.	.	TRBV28	TGTGCCAGCAGTTTATGGTGGGGGGGTGACACTGAAGCTTTCTTT	CASSLWWGGDTEAFF
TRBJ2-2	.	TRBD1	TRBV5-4	TGTGCCAGCAGCTCGCCGCAGGGGGTCGCGAACACCGGGGAGCTGTTTTTT	CASSSPQGVANTGELFF
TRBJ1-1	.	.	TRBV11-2	TGTGCCAGCAGCTTAGGGAGTTTACCCTTCACTGAAGCTTTCTTT	CASSLGSLPFTEAFF
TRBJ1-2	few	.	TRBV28	TGTGCCAGCAGTTACATCGGAGGGGTCGACCCAAGGAATGGCTACACCTTC	CASSYIGGVDPRNGYTF
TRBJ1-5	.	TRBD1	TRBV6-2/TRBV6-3	TGTGCCAGCAGTCCCGGGACAGGACAATATAGCAATCAGCCCCAGCATTTT	CASSPGTGQYSNQPQHF
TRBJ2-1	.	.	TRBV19	TGTGCCAGTAGTATAGTACAAGGGGGTTACAATGAGCAGTTCTTC	CASSIVQGGYNEQFF
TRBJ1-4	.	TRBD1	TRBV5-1	TGCGCCAGCAGCTTGTCAGGGGGTGATGAAAAACTGTTTTTT	CASSLSGGDEKLFF